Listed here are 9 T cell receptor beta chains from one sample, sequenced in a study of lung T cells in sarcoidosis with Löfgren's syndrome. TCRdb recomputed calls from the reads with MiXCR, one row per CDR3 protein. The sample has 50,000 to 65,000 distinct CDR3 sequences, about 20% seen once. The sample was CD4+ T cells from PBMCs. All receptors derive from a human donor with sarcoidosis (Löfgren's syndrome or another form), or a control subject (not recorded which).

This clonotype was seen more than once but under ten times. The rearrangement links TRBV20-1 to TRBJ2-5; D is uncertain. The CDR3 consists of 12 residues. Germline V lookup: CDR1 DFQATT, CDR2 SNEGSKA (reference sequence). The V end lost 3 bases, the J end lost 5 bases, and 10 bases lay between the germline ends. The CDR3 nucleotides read TGCAGTGCTAGCGGTAACCGGGAGACCCAGTACTTC. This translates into CSASGNRETQYF.

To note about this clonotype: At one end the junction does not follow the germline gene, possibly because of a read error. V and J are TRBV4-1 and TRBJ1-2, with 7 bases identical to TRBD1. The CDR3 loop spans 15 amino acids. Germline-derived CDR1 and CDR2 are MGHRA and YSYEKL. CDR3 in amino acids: CVSSQKGEGAYGYTF. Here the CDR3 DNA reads TGCGTCAGCAGCCAAAAGGGTGAGGGGGCCTACGGCTACACCTTC.

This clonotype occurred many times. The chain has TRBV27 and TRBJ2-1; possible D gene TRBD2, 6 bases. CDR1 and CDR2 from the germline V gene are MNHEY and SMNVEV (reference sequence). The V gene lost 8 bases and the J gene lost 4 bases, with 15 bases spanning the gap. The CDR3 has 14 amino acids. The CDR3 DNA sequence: TGTGCCAGCTGGGCGGGGCTAAAGTACAATGAGCAGTTCTTC. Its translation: CASWAGLKYNEQFF.

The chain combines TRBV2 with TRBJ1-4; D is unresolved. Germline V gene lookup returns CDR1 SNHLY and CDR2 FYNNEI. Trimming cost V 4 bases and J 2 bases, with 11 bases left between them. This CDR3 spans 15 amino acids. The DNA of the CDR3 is TGTGCCAGCAGTGTGGGAATCCGGACTAATGAAAAACTGTTTTTT. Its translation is CASSVGIRTNEKLFF.

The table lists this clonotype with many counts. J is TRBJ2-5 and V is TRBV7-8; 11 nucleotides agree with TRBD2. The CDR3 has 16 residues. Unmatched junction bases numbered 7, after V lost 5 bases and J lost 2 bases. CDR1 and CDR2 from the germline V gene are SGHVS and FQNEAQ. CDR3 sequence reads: CASSPLSGRGQETQYF. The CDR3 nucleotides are TGTGCCAGCAGCCCCCTTAGCGGGAGGGGACAAGAGACCCAGTACTTC.

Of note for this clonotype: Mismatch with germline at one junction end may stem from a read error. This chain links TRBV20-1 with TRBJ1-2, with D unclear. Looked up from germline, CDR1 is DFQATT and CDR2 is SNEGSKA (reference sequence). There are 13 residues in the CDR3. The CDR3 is CSARALLDYGYIF. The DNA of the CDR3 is TGCAGTGCTAGAGCCTTACTAGACTATGGCTACATCTTC.

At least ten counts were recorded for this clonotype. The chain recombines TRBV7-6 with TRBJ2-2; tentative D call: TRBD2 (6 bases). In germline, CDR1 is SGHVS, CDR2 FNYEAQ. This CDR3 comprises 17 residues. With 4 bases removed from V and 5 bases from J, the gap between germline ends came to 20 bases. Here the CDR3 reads CASSSPSVGGWTGELFF. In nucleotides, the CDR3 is TGTGCCAGCAGCTCGCCCTCGGTCGGGGGTTGGACCGGGGAGCTGTTTTTT.

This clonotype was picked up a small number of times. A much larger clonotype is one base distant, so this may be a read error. The CDR3 loop reads CAGSLTGQTEAFF. CDR3 nucleotide sequence: TGTGCCGGCAGTTTAACAGGGCAGACTGAAGCTTTCTTT. The chain employs TRBV12-3 or TRBV12-4 and TRBJ1-1, with D maybe TRBD1 (6 bases). The CDR3 totals 13 residues.

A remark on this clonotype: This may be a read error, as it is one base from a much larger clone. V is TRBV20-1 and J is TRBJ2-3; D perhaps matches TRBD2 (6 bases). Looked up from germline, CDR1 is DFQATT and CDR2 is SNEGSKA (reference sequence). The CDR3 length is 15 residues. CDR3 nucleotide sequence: TGCAGAGCTAGGAAGGGAGGATCTAGCACAGATACGCAGTATTTT. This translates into CRARKGGSSTDTQYF.